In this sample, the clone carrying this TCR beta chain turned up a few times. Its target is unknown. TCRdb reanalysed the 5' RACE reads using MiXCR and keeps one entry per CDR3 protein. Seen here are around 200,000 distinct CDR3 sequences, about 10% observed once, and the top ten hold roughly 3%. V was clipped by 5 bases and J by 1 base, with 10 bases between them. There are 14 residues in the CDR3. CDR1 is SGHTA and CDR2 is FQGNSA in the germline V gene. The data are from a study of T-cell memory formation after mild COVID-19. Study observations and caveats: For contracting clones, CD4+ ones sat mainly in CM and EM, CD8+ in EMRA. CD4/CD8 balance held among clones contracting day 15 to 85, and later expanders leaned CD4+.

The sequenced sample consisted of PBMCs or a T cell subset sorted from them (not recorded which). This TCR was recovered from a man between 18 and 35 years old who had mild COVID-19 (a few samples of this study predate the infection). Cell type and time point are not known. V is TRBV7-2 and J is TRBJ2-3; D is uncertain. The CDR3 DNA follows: TGTGCCAGCAGCCCCGCCTGGGGCACAGATACGCAGTATTTT. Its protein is CASSPAWGTDTQYF.